This T cell receptor (beta chain) originates from a study of Siglec-9 on CD8 T cells in melanoma. Repertoires were generated with immunoSEQ multiplex PCR, while TCRdb's copy carries only in-frame clones and drops some. Among about 36,000 clones listed, roughly 84% were seen once. From germline, CDR1 is WSHSY and CDR2 SAAADI. The CDR3 length is 13 residues. V was clipped by 2 bases and J by 1 base, with 6 bases between them. This sequence joins TRBV10-2 and TRBJ2-7; no clear D gene. Sequenced: Siglec-9- CD8+ T cells sorted from blood. The sequence was obtained from a human donor in good health. CDR3 sequence reads: CASSEGRSYEQYF. As DNA, the CDR3 is TGCGCCAGCAGTGAGGGACGGTCCTACGAGCAGTACTTC.